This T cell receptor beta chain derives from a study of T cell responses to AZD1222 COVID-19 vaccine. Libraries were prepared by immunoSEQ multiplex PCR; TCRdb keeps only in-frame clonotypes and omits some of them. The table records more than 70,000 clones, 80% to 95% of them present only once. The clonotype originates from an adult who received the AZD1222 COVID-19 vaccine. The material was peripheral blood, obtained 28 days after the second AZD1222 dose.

CDR3 nucleotide sequence: TGTGCCATCAGTGGGTATAGCGGGAAAACCTACGAGCAGTACTTC. Amino acid sequence: CAISGYSGKTYEQYF. V usage is TRBV10-3 and J usage is TRBJ2-7, with 8 positions matching TRBD2. The CDR3 loop spans 15 amino acids. The V gene's germline CDR1 is ENHRY and CDR2 SYGVKD. V lost 4 bases to trimming and J lost 2 bases; unmatched junction nucleotides: 7.